These 4 T cell receptor beta chains share one sample of origin, sequenced in a study of T cell changes during pregnancy in multiple sclerosis. Clones were read by immunoSEQ multiplex PCR, and TCRdb kept only the in-frame ones, dropping some. Among 34,000 or so clones listed, roughly 91% were seen once. This material consisted of peripheral blood, taken in the second trimester of pregnancy. The receptors come from a female donor in good health, enrolled as a control in a pregnancy study.

The table lists this clone with a few counts. V gene TRBV6-4 combines with J gene TRBJ2-4, with 11 bases that match TRBD2. CDR3 size: 16 residues. The germline CDR1 and CDR2 sequences are MRHNA and SNTAGT. With V trimmed by 4 bases and J by 8 bases, 10 bases remained unmatched. The CDR3 reads CASSGGGSGGADIQYF. CDR3 nucleotides: TGTGCCAGCAGTGGTGGGGGTAGCGGGGGGGCGGACATTCAGTACTTC.

The V call is TRBV9, the J call TRBJ2-3; TRBD2 matches at 9 bases. CDR3 length equals 18 residues. Germline V gives CDR1 SGDLS, CDR2 YYNGEE. With V trimmed by 0 bases and J by 0 bases, 8 bases remained unmatched. The CDR3 DNA reads as TGTGCCAGCAGCGTAGCTAAAAGCGGGGGGTTTAGCACAGATACGCAGTATTTT. Translating gives CASSVAKSGGFSTDTQYF.

J is TRBJ2-5 and V is TRBV19; the match to TRBD1 covers 8 bases. V lost 5 bases, J lost 4 bases, and 15 bases stayed unmatched. This CDR3 is 17 amino acids long. Germline V gives CDR1 LNHDA, CDR2 SQIVND (reference sequence). The CDR3 protein is CASSPRQGRIWVETQYF. CDR3 nucleotide sequence: TGTGCCAGTAGTCCCCGACAGGGGAGGATATGGGTAGAGACCCAGTACTTC. Looking up the rest from reference TRBV19 and TRBJ2-5 gives the full variable domain: DGGITQSPKYLFRKEGQNVTLSCEQNLNHDAMYWYRQDPGQGLRLIYYSQIVNDFQKGDIAEGYSVSREKKESFPLTVTSAQKNPTAFYLCASSPRQGRIWVETQYFGPGTRLLVL.

The rearrangement links TRBV6-1 to TRBJ2-7; 8 positions match TRBD2. Losses at the gene ends were 0 bases for V and 0 bases for J; bases not matched to a gene: 1. The CDR3 has 15 amino acids. Germline values: CDR1 MNHNS, CDR2 SASEGT. CDR3 in DNA: TGTGCCAGCAGTGAAGCGCTAGCGGGCTCCTACGAGCAGTACTTC. Translating it yields CASSEALAGSYEQYF.